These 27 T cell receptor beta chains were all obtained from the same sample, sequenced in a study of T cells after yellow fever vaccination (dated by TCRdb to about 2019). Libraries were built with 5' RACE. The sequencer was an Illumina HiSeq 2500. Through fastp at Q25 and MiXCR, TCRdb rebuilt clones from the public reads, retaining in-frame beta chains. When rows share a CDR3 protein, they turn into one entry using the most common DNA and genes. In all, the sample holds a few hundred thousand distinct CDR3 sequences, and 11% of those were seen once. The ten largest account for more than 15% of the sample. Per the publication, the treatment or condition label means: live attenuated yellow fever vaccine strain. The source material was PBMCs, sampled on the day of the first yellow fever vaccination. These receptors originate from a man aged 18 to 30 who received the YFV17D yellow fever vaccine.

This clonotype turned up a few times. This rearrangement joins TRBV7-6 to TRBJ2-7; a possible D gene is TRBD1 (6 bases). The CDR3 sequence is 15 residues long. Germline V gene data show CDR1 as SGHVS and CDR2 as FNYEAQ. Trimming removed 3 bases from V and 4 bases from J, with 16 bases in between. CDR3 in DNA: TGTGCCAGCAGCTTGAATCAGGGGATTGGGTACGAGCAGTACTTC. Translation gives CASSLNQGIGYEQYF.

The CDR3 nucleotides read TGTGCCAGCAGCTTAACCACCGGGGAGCTGTTTTTT. This sequence encodes CASSLTTGELFF. The rearrangement uses TRBV5-4 and TRBJ2-2; no firm D call. This CDR3 is built from 12 residues. Trimming cost V 2 bases and J 4 bases, with 3 bases left between them. Germline CDR1 is SGHNT and CDR2 is YYREEE (reference sequence).

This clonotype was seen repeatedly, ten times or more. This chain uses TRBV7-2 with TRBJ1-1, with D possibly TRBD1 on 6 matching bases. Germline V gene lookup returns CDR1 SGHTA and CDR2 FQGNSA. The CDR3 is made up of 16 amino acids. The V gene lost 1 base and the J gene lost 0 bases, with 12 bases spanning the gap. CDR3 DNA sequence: TGTGCCAGCAGCTTAGAACTGACAGGTTTGAACACTGAAGCTTTCTTT. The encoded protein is CASSLELTGLNTEAFF.

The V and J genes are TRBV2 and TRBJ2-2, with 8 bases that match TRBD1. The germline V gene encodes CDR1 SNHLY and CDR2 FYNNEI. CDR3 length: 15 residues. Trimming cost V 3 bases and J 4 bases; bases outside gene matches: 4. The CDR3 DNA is TGTGCCAGCAGTGACGGACAGGGCTTCACCGGGGAGCTGTTTTTT. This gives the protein CASSDGQGFTGELFF.

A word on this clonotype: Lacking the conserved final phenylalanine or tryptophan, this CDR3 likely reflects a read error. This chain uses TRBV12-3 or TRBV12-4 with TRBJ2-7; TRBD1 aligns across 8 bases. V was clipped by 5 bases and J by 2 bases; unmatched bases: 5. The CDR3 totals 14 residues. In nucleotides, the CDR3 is TGTGCCAGCAGTATCCGGGACAGGCCCTACGAGCAGTACATC. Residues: CASSIRDRPYEQYI.

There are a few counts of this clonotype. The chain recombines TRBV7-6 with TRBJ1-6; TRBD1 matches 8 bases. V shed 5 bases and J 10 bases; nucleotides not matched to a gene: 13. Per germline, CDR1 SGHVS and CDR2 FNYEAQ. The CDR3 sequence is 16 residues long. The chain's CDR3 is CASSRSIGQGGSPLHF. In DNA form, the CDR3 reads TGTGCCAGCAGCCGTTCCATCGGACAGGGAGGATCACCCCTCCACTTT.

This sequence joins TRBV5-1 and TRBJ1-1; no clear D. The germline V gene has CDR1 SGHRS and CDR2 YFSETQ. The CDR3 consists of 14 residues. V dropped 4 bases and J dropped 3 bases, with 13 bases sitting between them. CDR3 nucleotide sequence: TGCGCCAGCAGCGGAAATCAAGGTGACACTGAAGCTTTCTTT. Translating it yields CASSGNQGDTEAFF.

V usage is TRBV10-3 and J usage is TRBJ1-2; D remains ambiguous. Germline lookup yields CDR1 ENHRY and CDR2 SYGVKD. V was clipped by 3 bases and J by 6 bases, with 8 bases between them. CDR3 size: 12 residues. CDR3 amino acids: CAISESGDGYTF. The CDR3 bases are TGTGCCATCAGTGAATCCGGAGATGGCTACACCTTC.

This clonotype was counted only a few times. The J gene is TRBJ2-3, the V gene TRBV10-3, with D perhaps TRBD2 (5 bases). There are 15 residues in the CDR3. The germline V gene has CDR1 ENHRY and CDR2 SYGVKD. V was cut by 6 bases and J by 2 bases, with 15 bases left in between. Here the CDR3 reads CAIRENAGPTDTQYF. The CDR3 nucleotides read TGTGCCATCAGGGAAAACGCGGGCCCCACAGATACGCAGTATTTT.

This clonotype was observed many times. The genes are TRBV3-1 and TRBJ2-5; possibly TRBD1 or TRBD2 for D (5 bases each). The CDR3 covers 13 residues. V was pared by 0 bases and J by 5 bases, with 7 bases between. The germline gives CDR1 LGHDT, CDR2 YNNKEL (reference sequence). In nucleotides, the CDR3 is TGTGCCAGCAGCCAAGAGGGGACGGAGACCCAGTACTTC. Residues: CASSQEGTETQYF.

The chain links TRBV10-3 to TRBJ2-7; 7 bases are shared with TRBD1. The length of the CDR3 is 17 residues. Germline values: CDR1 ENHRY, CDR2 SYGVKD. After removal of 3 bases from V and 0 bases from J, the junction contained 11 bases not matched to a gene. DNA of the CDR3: TGTGCCATCAGTGACGCGACAGGGCGAGGGAGCTCCTACGAGCAGTACGTC. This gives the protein CAISDATGRGSSYEQYV.

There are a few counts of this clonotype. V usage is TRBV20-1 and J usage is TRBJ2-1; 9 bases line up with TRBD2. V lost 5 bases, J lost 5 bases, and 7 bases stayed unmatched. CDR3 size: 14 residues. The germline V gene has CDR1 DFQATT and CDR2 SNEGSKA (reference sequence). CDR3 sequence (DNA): TGCAGTGCTGACCCGGGACTAGCTGACAATGAGCAGTTCTTC. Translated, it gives CSADPGLADNEQFF.

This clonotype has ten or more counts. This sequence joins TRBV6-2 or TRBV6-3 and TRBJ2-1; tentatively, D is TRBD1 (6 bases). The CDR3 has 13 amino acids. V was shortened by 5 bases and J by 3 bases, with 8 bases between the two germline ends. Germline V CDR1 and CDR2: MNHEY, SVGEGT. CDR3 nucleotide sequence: TGTGCCAGCAGTCCAGGGGACTACAATGAGCAGTTCTTC. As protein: CASSPGDYNEQFF.

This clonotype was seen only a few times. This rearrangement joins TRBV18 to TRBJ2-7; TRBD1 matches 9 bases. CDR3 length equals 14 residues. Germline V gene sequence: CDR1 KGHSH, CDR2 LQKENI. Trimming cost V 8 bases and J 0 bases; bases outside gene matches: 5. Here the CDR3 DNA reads TGTGCCAGCACACAGGGGGCGAGCTCCTACGAGCAGTACTTC. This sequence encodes CASTQGASSYEQYF.

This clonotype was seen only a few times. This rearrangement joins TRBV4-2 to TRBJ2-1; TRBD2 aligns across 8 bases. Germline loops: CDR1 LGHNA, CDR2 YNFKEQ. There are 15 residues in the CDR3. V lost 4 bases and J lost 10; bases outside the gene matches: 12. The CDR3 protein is CASSREGGGPQEQFF. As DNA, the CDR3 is TGTGCCAGCAGCCGAGAAGGCGGGGGGCCCCAGGAGCAGTTCTTC.

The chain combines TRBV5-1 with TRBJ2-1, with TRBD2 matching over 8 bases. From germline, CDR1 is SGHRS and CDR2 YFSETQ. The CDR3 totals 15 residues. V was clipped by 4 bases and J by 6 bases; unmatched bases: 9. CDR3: CASSVDGGAFNEQFF. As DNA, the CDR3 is TGCGCCAGCAGCGTAGACGGGGGGGCTTTCAATGAGCAGTTCTTC.

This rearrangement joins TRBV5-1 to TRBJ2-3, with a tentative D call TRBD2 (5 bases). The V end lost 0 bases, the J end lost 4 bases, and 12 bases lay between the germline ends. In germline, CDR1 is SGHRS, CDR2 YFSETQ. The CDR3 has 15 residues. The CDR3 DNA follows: TGCGCCAGCAGCTTGGAAGGGAGTATTCCAGATACGCAGTATTTT. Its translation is CASSLEGSIPDTQYF.

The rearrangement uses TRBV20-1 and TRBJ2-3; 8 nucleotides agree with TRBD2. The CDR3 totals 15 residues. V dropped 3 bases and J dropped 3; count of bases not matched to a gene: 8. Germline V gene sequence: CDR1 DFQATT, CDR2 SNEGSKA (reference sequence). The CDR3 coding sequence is TGCAGTGCTAGCGGAGGGCGGGGGGTAACAGATACGCAGTATTTT. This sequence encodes CSASGGRGVTDTQYF.

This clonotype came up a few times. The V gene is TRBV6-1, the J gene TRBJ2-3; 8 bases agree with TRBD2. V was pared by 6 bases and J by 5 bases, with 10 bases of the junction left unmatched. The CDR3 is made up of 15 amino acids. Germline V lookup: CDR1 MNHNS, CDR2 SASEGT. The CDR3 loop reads CASSLSGARRDTQYF. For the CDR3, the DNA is TGTGCCAGCAGCCTTAGCGGGGCCCGGCGAGATACGCAGTATTTT.

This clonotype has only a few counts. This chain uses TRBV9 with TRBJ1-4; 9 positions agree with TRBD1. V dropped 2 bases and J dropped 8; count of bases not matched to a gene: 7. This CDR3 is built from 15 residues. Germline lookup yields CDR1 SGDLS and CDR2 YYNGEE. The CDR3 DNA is TGTGCCAGCAGCGTTACAGGGGGCGTAGAAGAAAAACTGTTTTTT. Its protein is CASSVTGGVEEKLFF.

CDR3 amino acids: CASSPRDSHSPLHF. The DNA of the CDR3 is TGTGCCAGCAGCCCAAGGGACAGTCATTCACCCCTCCACTTT. V usage is TRBV3-1 and J usage is TRBJ1-6; TRBD1 matches 7 bases. The CDR3 loop spans 14 amino acids. Looked up from germline, CDR1 is LGHDT and CDR2 is YNNKEL (reference sequence). Trimming took 4 bases from V and 8 from J; bases not matched to a gene: 5.

The CDR3 region has the DNA TGCGCCAGCAGCCAAATGGGCGATGAGCAGTTCTTC. Translation gives CASSQMGDEQFF. This chain links TRBV4-3 with TRBJ2-1; D is unresolved. V lost 2 bases and J 8 bases, leaving 7 bases between the germline ends. This CDR3 is 12 amino acids long. CDR1 LGHNA and CDR2 YSLEER come from the germline V gene.

CDR3 DNA sequence: TGTGCCAGCAGACCCGGGACAGGGGTCGAGCAGTACTTC. It codes for CASRPGTGVEQYF. The V call is TRBV5-4, the J call TRBJ2-7; TRBD1 matches at 10 bases. V gave up 5 bases and J gave up 6 bases; unmatched junction bases: 5. CDR3 size: 13 residues. Per germline, CDR1 SGHNT and CDR2 YYREEE (reference sequence).

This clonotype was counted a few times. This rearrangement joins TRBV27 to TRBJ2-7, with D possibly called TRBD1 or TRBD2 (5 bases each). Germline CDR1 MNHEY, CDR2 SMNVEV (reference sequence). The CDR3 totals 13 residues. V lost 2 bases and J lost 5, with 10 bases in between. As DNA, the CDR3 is TGTGCCAGCAGTTTAACCTGGGGGAACGAGCAGTACTTC. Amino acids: CASSLTWGNEQYF.

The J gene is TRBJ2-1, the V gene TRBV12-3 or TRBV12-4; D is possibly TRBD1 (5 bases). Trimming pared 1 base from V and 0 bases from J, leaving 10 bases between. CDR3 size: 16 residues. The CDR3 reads CASSLEGSISYNEQFF. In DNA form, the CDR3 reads TGTGCCAGCAGTTTAGAGGGGTCGATCTCCTACAATGAGCAGTTCTTC.

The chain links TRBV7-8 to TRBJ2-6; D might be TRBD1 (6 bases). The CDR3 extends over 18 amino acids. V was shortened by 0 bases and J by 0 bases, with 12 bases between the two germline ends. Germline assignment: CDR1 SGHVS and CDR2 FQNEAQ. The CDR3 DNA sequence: TGTGCCAGCAGCTTAGCCAGGGGCAGGCACTCTGGGGCCAACGTCCTGACTTTC. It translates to CASSLARGRHSGANVLTF.

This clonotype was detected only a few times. CDR3 DNA sequence: TGCGCCAGCAGCTTTGGACAGCCAAGATACTCTAGCACAGATACGCAGTATTTT. Its protein is CASSFGQPRYSSTDTQYF. This chain links TRBV5-1 with TRBJ2-3; maybe TRBD1 (6 bases). Germline V CDR1 and CDR2: SGHRS, YFSETQ. The CDR3 sequence is 18 residues long. The germline V and J ends were trimmed by 2 bases and 0 bases, with 19 bases remaining between them. Variable domain in full (rest from reference TRBV5-1 and TRBJ2-3): KAGVTQTPRYLIKTRGQQVTLSCSPISGHRSVSWYQQTPGQGLQFLFEYFSETQRNKGNFPGRFSGRQFSNSRSEMNVSTLELGDSALYLCASSFGQPRYSSTDTQYFGPGTRLTVL.